This T cell receptor beta chain was identified in a study of persistence of HIV-infected CD4 T cells. Cells were stimulated with overlapping HIV-1 Gag 15-mer peptides. CD40L-negative CD69-negative CD45RO-high memory CD4+ T cells were sorted as populations depleted of antigen-responding cells. Before stimulation, PBMCs underwent CD8+ T cell depletion. Sequencing used immunoSEQ version 4 in survey mode. Here immunoSEQ multiplex PCR was the method, and the copy in TCRdb shows in-frame clones only, minus some. The sample has about 39,000 clones, over 75% seen once. CDR1 and CDR2 (germline): MDHEN, SYDVKM. Trimming took off 5 bases at V and 5 bases at J, with 6 bases between the two ends. The CDR3 runs 12 residues. About this clone: What it binds is not known.

The rearrangement links TRBV28 to TRBJ2-2; D not resolved. This receptor was taken from an adult with HIV. The donor label of this sample is uncertain. The input for sequencing was cultured CD4+ T cells from PBMCs, taken from a patient who received antiretroviral therapy. The CDR3 region is CASSLETGELFF. The CDR3, as DNA: TGTGCCAGCAGTCTAGAGACCGGGGAGCTGTTTTTT.